The following is a TCR beta chain sequence with its context. What it binds is unknown. Using immunoSEQ multiplex PCR, the repertoire was profiled, and TCRdb retains in-frame clones only, with some absent. The sample consists of tens of thousands of clones, about 90% of them appearing once. The data were taken from a study of OX40 agonist ivuxolimab in advanced cancers. Study-wide context: As their treatment, patients were administered ivuxolimab, an agonistic anti-OX40 (CD134) antibody. A male proportion of about 86% was recorded, with mean age about 60 years and range roughly 23 to 79.

The study's findings and limits: Expanded clones were, on average, more numerous among CD8+ T cells than CD4+. Doses of 0.1 to 3.0 mg/kg were accompanied by clonal expansion of CD4+ and CD8+ blood T cells by week 6.

This CDR3 has 14 residues. Germline lookup yields CDR1 SQVTM and CDR2 ANQGSEA. V lost 3 bases and J 4 bases, leaving 13 bases between the germline ends. The chain combines TRBV29-1 with TRBJ2-1; possibly TRBD1 for D (6 bases). The sequence was collected from an adult with an advanced solid tumor such as melanoma, head and neck, liver or kidney cancer. The starting material was CD4+ or CD8+ T cells sorted from blood, obtained in a trial of the OX40 agonist ivuxolimab. This CDR3 reads CSVERTARYNEQFF. The CDR3 nucleotides read TGCAGCGTTGAGCGGACAGCTCGTTACAATGAGCAGTTCTTC.